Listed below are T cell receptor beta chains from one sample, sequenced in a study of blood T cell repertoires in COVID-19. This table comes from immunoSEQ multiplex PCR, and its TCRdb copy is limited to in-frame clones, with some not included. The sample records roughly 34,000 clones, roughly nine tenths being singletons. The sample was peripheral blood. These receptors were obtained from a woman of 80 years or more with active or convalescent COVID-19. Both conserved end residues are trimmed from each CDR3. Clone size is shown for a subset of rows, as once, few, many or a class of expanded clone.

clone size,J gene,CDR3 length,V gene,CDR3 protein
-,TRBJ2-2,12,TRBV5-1,ASSLVPDTGELF
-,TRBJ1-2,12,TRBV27,ASSRNREGYGYT
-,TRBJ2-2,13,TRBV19,ASSRSGVNTGELF
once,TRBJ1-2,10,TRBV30,AWGGQLYGYT
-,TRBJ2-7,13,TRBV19,ASSSTGGPSYEQY
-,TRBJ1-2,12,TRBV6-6,ASRGADSLRGYT
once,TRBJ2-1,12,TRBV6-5,ASSYSTSGGEQF
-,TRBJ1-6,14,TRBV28,ASSLAQGASNSPLH
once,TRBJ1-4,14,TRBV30,AWRAGTGDRNEKLF
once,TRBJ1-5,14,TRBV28,ASSLLPGTDNQPQH
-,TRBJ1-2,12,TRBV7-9,ASSLGDRSGGYT
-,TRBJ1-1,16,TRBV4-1,ASSQEGIRGAMNTEAF
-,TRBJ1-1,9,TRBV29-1,SVHRETEAF
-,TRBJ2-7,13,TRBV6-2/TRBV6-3,ASSSPSSGQYEQY
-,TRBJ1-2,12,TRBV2,ANGHTQGNYGYT
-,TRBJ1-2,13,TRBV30,AWRRGQGISYGYT
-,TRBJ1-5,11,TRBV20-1,SASTGGYQPQH
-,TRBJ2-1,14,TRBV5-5,ASSEGGRGLDNEQF
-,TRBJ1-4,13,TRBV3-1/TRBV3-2,ASSRSGGIGEKLF
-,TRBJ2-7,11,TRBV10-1,ASSKRQGSEQY
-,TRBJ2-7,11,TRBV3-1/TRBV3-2,ASSQLRGYEQY
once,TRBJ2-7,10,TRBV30,AWSQGTYEQY
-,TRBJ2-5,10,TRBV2,ASGQYQETQY
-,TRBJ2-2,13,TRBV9,ASSERGGNTGELF
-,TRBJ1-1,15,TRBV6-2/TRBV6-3,ASSYYGTGVLNTEAF
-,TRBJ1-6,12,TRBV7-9,ASSSDRVNSPLH
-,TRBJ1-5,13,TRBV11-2,ASSLDREGNQPQH
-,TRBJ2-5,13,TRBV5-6,ASSEDYGGGETQY
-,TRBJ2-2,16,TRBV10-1,ASTDQKRGSTNTGELF
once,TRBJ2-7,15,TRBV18,ASSPLPATALTYEQY
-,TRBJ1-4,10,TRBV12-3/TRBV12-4,ASSFMEEKLF
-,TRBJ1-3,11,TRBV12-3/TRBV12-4,ASWTGTGNTIY
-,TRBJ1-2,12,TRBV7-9,ASSFMQELYGYT
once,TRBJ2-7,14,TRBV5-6,ASSFMGQAISYEQY
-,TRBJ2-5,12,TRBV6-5,ASSYRQLQETQY
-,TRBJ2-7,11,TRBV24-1,ATSDYLGYEQY
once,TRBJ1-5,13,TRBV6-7,ASSQTRNSNQPQH
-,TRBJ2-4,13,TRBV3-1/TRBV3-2,ASSQSWTGLNIQY
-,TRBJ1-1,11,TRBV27,ASSLLGRTEAF
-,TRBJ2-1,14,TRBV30,AWSPRQAYSHNEQF
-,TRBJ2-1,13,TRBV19,ASSVLGQNVGEQF
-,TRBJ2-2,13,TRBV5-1,ASSLIPSDTGELF
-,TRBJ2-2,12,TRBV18,ASSRDRGSGELF
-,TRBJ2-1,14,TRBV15,ATSREGTGRYNEQF
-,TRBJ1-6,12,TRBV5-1,ASSLGDRNSPLH
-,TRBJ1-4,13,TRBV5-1,ASSRGSVLNEKLF
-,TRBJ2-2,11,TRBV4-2,ASSQYYTGELF
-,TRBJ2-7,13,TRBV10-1,ASSESQGATNVQY
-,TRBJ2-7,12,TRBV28,ASSLPRALYEQY
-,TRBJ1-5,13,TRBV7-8,ASSLAGGSNQPQH
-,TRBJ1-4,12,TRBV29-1,SVTTQIGSEKLF
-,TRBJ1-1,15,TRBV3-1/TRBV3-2,ASSQEGNRGPGTEAF
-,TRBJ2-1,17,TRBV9,ASSVYRPGTSGQNNEQF
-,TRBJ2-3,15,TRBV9,ASSVASGGSLRDTQY
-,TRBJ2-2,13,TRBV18,ASSPAGVTTGELF
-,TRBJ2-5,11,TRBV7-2,ASSLSTGETQY
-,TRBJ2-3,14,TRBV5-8,ASSLILAGGQDTQY
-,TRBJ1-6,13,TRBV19,ASSPPPSGLSPLH
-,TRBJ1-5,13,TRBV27,ASSPYRDSNQPQH